This T cell receptor (beta chain) is from a study of regulatory T cells in long-lasting Graves disease. Assembly of TCR beta libraries relied on iRepertoire HTBI primers together with Arm-PCR of CDR3 regions. TCRdb called the multiplex PCR reads again in MiXCR, with one record for every CDR3 protein. The sample holds some 200,000 distinct CDR3 sequences, roughly 18% seen once. This clonotype came up many times. The CDR3 contains 14 residues. Germline V gene lookup returns CDR1 MDHEN and CDR2 SYDVKM. V lost 4 bases to trimming and J lost 6 bases; unmatched junction nucleotides: 7. The time point is: newly diagnosed GD, antithyroid drugs for less than 3 months. Extracted PBMC RNA gave rise to the TCR library. As a group, patients came from one endocrinology department in Xi'an, China. This sample also appeared in a second study, on T cells in Graves' hyperthyroidism and ophthalmopathy.

The sequenced sample was peripheral blood mononuclear cells (PBMCs), obtained at new diagnosis, from a patient treated with antithyroid drugs. The gene calls are TRBV28 and TRBJ2-5, with TRBD1 matching over 8 bases. The receptor was derived from a woman between 25 and 40 years old with Graves disease. The CDR3 loop is CASSSGQGSKTQYF. The CDR3 DNA sequence: TGTGCCAGCAGTTCAGGACAGGGTTCGAAGACCCAGTACTTC. The full variable domain, in which reference TRBV28 and TRBJ2-5 provide the parts outside the CDR3, is DVKVTQSSRYLVKRTGEKVFLECVQDMDHENMFWYRQDPGLGLRLIYFSYDVKMKEKGDIPEGYSVSREKKERFSLILESASTNQTSMYLCASSSGQGSKTQYFGPGTRLLVL.